A single sample is the source of the 5 T cell receptor beta chains below, sequenced in a study of neurological immune-mediated disorders. TCRdb re-called the 5' RACE reads with MiXCR, one entry per CDR3 protein. The sample contains over 65,000 distinct CDR3 sequences, approximately 10% of which appear only once. The sequencing sample was made of PBMCs. These TCRs come from a man in his fifties or sixties in good health.

This clonotype has a count of ten or more. The rearrangement joins TRBV20-1 to TRBJ1-4; D may be TRBD1 (5 bases). The CDR3 runs to 13 residues. The V end was cut by 2 bases, the J end by 7 bases, with 11 bases between. Germline lookup yields CDR1 DFQATT and CDR2 SNEGSKA (reference sequence). CDR3 region: CSARPGQAEKLFF. As DNA, the CDR3 is TGCAGTGCTAGACCGGGGCAGGCTGAAAAACTGTTTTTT.

This clonotype was observed many times. DNA of the CDR3: TGTGCCAGCAGCTTGGACCCGGGGACCGGGGAGCTGTTTTTT. Translation gives CASSLDPGTGELFF. This sequence joins TRBV5-6 and TRBJ2-2; perhaps TRBD2 as D (5 bases). Germline assignment: CDR1 SGHDT and CDR2 YYEEEE. The CDR3 runs 14 residues. With 0 bases removed from V and 5 bases from J, the gap between germline ends came to 8 bases. Full variable domain (outside the CDR3, taken from reference TRBV5-6 and TRBJ2-2): DAGVTQSPTHLIKTRGQQVTLRCSPKSGHDTVSWYQQALGQGPQFIFQYYEEEERQRGNFPDRFSGHQFPNYSSELNVNALLLGDSALYLCASSLDPGTGELFFGEGSRLTVL.

This clonotype was counted many times. This chain uses TRBV5-1 with TRBJ2-5; 9 nucleotides align to TRBD1. Germline CDR1 SGHRS, CDR2 YFSETQ. CDR3 length equals 15 residues. V shed 1 base and J 1 base; nucleotides not matched to a gene: 2. The CDR3 DNA follows: TGCGCCAGCAGCTTGACAGGGGGCCGCCAAGAGACCCAGTACTTC. Amino acid sequence: CASSLTGGRQETQYF.

This clonotype was counted many times. This chain uses TRBV7-2 with TRBJ2-1, with TRBD2 matching over 7 bases. V lost 2 bases, J lost 6 bases, and 7 bases stayed unmatched. The CDR3 totals 15 residues. Germline V gives CDR1 SGHTA, CDR2 FQGNSA. The CDR3 protein is CASSLLAGVGNEQFF. The CDR3 coding sequence is TGTGCCAGCAGCTTACTGGCGGGAGTAGGCAATGAGCAGTTCTTC.

Ten or more counts support this clonotype. This rearrangement joins TRBV3-1 to TRBJ1-6; unclear D gene. The V end was cut by 1 base, the J end by 9 bases, with 7 bases between. Germline-derived CDR1 and CDR2 are LGHDT and YNNKEL (reference sequence). The CDR3 consists of 13 residues. CDR3 amino acids: CASSQVGSSPLHF. For the CDR3, the DNA is TGTGCCAGCAGCCAAGTAGGTAGTTCACCCCTCCACTTT.